The present entry profiles one TCR beta chain with its context. This CDR3 region has 12 residues. Trimming stripped 4 bases from V and 2 bases from J, with 6 bases between. CDR1 is SGHTA and CDR2 is FQGNSA in the germline V gene. Per the original data handling: Estimation of nucleated cell counts relied on the amplification of reference gene primers. Sequenced by immunoSEQ multiplex PCR; TCRdb stores in-frame clones only, minus some. Clonal size and the V and J genes are those of that table, whereas D and trimming came from the DNA. This table holds under 100,000 clones, over 80% found once. This sample stems from a study of blood T cell repertoires in COVID-19. Turning to the study itself: T cells, B-cell-depleted T cells, or PBMCs provided the cDNA or gDNA that served as material.

The receptor's source is an elderly man with active or convalescent COVID-19. Material: peripheral blood. The chain is built from TRBV7-2 and TRBJ2-7; D unclear. CDR3 region: CASSSLTYEQYV. The CDR3, as DNA: TGTGCCAGCAGCTCCCTTACCTACGAGCAGTACGTC.